This paragraph reports one T cell receptor (beta chain). Its specificity is unknown. Relative to the germline gene, one junction end is altered; a read error may explain this. Germline CDR1 and CDR2: SGHTS and YDEGEE. The CDR3 has 16 residues. The data stem from a study of T cells in Graves' hyperthyroidism and ophthalmopathy. Overall study findings and caveats: Clonotypes that were expanded in thyroid above 0.001 mostly appeared in blood too. It was a median approximately six months before onset that the model predicted ophthalmopathy.

No progression to ophthalmopathy during 18 months of follow-up defined stable disease. Patients having uncontrolled infection, another autoimmune disease, pregnancy or lactation were not included. Researchers amplified the TCR beta CDR3 regions from RNA transcripts. During a first-round RT-PCR of the TCR CDR3, the HTBI primer set was used. MiXCR, applied by TCRdb to the multiplex PCR reads, yields one record per CDR3 protein. The sample lists a few hundred thousand distinct CDR3 sequences, about 14% occurring once. The chain joins TRBV5-8 to TRBJ1-5; D might be TRBD1 (6 bases). The clonotype comes from a woman aged 35 to 49 with Graves' hyperthyroidism. Sequenced input: blood. The CDR3 loop is CASSLGGRGSNQPQHF. The CDR3 DNA reads as TGCGCCAGCAGCTTGGGGGGCAGGGGAAGCAATCAGCCCCAGCATTTT.